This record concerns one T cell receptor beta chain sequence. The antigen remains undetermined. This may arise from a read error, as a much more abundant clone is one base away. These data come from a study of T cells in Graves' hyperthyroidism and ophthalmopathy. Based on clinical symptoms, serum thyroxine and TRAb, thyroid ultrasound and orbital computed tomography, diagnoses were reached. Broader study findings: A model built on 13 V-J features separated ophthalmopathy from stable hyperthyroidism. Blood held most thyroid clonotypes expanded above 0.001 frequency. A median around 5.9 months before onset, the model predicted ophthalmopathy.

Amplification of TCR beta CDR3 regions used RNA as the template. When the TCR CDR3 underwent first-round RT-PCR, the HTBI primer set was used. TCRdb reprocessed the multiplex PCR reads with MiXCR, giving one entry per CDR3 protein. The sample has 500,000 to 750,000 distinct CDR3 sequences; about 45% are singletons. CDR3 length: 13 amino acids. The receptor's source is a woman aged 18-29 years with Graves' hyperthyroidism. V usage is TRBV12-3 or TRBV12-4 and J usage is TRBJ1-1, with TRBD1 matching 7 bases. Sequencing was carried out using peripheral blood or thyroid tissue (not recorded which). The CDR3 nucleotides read TGTGCCAGCAGCTTTGGGACAGTCACTGGAGCTTTCTTT. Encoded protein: CASSFGTVTGAFF.